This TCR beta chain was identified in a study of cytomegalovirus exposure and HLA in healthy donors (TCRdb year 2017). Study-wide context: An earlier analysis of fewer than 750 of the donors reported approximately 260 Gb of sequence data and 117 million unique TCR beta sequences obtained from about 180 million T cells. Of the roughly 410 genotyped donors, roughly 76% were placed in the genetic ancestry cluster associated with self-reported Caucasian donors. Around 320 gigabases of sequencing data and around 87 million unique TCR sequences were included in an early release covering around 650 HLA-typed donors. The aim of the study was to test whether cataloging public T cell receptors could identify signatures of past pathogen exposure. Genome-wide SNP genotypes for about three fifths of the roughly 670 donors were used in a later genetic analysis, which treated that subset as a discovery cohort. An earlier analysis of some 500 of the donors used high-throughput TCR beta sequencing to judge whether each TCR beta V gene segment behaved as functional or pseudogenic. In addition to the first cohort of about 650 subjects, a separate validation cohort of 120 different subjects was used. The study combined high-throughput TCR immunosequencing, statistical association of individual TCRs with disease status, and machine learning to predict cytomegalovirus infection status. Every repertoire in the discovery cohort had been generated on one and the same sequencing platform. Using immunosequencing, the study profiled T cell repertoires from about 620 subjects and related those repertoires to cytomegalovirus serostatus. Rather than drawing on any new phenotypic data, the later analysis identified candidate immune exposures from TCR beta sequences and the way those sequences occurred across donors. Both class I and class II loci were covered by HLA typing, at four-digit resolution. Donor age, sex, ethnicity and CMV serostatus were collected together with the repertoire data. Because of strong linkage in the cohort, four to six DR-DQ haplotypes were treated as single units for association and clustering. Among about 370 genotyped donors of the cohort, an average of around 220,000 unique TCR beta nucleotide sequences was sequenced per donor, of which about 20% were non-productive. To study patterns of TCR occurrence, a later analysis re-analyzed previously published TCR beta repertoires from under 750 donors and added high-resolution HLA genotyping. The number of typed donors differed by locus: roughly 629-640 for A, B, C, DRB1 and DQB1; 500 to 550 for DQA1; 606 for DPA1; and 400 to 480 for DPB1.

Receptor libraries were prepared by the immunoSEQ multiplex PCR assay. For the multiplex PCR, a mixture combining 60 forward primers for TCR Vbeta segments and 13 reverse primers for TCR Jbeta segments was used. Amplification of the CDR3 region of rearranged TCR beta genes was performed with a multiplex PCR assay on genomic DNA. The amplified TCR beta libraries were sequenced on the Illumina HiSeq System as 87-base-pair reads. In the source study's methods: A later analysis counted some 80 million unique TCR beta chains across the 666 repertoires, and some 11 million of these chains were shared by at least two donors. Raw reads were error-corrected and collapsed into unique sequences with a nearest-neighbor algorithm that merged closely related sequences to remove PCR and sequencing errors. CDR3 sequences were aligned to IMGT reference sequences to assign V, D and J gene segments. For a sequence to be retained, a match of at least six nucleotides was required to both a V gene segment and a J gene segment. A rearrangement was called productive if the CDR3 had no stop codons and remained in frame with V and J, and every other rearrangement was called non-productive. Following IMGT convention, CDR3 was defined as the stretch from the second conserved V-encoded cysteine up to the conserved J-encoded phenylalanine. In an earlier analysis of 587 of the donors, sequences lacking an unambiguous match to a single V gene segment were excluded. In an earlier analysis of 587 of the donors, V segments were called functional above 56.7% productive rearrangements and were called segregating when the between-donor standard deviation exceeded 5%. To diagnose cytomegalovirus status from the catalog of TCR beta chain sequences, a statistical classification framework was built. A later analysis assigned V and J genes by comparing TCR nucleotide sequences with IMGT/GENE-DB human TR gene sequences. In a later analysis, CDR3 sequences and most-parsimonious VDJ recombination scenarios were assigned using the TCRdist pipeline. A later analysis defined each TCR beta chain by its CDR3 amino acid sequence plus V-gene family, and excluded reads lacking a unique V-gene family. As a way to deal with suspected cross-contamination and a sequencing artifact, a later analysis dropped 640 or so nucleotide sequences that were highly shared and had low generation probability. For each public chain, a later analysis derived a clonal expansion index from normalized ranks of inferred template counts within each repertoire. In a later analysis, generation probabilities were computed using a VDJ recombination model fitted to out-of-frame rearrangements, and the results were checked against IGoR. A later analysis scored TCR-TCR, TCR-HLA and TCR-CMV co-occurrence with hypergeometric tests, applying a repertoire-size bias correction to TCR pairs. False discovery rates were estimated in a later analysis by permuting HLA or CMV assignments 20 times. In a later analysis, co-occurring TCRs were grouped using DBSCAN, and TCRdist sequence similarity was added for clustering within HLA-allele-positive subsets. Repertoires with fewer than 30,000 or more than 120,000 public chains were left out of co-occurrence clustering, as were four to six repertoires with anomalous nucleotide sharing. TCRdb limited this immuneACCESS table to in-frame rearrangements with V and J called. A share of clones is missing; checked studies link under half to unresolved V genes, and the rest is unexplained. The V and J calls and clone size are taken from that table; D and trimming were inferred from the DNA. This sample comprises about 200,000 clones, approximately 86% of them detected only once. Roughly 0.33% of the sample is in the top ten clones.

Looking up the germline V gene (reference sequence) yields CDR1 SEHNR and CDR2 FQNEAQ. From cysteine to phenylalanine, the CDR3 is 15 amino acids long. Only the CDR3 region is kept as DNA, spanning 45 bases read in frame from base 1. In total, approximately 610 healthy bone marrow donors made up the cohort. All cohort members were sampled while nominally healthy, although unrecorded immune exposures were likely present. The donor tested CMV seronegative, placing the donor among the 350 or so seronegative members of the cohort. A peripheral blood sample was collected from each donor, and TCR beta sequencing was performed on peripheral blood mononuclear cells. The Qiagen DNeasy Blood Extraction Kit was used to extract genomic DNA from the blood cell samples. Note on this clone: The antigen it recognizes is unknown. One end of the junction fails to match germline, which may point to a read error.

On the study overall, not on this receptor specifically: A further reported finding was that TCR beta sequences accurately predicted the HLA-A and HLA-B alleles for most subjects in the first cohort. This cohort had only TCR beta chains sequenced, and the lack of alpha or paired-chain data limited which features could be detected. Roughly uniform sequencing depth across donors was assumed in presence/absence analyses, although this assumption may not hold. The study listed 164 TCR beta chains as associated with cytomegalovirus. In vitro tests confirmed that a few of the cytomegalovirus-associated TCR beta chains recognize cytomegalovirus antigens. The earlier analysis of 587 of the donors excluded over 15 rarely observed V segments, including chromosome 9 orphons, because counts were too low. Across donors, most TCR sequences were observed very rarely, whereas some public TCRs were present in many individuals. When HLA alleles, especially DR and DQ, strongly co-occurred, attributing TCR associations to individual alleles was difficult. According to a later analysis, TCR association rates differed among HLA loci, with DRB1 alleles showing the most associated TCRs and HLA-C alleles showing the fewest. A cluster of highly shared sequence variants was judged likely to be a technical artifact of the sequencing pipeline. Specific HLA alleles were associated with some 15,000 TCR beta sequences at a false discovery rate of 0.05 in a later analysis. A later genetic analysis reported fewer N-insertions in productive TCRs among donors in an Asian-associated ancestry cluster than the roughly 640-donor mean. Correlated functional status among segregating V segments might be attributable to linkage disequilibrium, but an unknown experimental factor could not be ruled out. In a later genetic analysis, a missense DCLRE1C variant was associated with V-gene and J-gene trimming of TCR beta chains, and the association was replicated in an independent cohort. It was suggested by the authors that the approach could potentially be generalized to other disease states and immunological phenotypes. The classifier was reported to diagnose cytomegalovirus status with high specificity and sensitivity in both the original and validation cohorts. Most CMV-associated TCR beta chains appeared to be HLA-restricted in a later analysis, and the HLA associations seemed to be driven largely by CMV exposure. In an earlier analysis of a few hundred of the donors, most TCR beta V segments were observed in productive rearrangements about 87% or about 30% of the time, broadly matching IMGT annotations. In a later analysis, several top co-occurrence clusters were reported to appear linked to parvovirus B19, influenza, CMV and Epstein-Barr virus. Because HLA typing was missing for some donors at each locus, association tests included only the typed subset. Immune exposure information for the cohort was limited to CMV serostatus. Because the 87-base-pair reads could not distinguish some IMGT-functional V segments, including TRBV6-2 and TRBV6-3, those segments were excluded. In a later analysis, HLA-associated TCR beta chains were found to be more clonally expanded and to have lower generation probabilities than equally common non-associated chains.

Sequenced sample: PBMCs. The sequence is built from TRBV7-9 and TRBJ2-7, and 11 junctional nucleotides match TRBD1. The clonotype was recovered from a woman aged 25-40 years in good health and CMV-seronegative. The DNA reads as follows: TGTTCCAGCAGCTTGAGCGGGACAGGGGGTTACGAGCAGTACTTC. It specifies CSSSLSGTGGYEQYF.